This T cell receptor (beta chain) was sequenced during a study of blood T cell repertoires in COVID-19. TCRdb's copy holds only in-frame clones and misses some; the assay was immunoSEQ multiplex PCR. In the table there are about 57,000 clones, approximately 80% of which are singletons. The CDR3 extends over 13 amino acids. Germline values: CDR1 MDHEN, CDR2 SYDVKM. V lost 6 bases to trimming and J lost 1 base, with 10 bases between them. The rearrangement joins TRBV28 to TRBJ2-7; D possibly corresponds to TRBD1 (8 bases). The receptor comes from a woman aged 40-49 years with acute COVID-19. The sequenced sample consisted of PBMCs or T cells enriched from blood (not recorded which). CDR3 in amino acids: CASRQGGSYEQYV. DNA of the CDR3: TGTGCCAGCAGACAGGGGGGGTCCTACGAGCAGTACGTC.